This TCR beta chain was recorded in a study of T-cell reconstitution after alpha-beta-depleted transplantation in children listed by TCRdb under 2016. General notes on the study: The study quantitatively tracked T-cell immune reconstitution after TCRalphabeta/CD19-depleted allogeneic hematopoietic cell transplantation in children using TCR repertoire profiling.

At least ten counts were recorded for this clonotype. The clone's antigen remains unknown. Base-call qualities are not available, and no considerably larger clone is one nucleotide away. Library preparation was by PCR. TCRdb records Illumina HiSeq 2500 as the sequencer. Molecular barcoding was employed in the preparation of TCR libraries, with unique molecular identifiers being used to normalize TCRbeta repertoire quantification. The public reads were quality trimmed at Q25 with fastp and then assembled into clones with MiXCR by TCRdb, keeping productive beta chains. For every CDR3 protein sequence, its rows merge into one entry that carries the most common genes and DNA. The sample table holds about 540,000 distinct CDR3 sequences, of which around 16% were seen once. More than 2.5% of the sample is taken by the ten largest. According to the germline V gene, CDR1 reads SQVTM and CDR2 reads ANQGSEA. Ends trimmed: V by 6 bases, J by 4 bases; bases unmatched to a gene: 9. The CDR3 runs 16 amino acids, cysteine and phenylalanine included. Just the 48-base CDR3 DNA is kept, in frame starting at base 1.

The source of this sequence is a human donor who donated a stem cell graft to a child with acute lymphoblastic leukemia. The chain employs TRBV29-1 and TRBJ2-2, and TRBD2 matches 12 of the central bases. Sequences were derived from PBMCs from the stem cell graft donor, sampled from the stem cell graft. The CDR3 region has the sequence CSVRLAGAGPTGELFF. The sequence in DNA is TGCAGCGTCCGACTAGCGGGAGCGGGTCCCACCGGGGAGCTGTTTTTT.